This T cell receptor (beta chain) was retrieved from a study of blood T cell repertoires in COVID-19. Across the whole study: Material from acute and convalescent COVID-19 was sourced from the United States, Italy and Spain. Nucleic acid was either cDNA or gDNA, and it came from T cells, B-cell-depleted T cells, or PBMCs.

With 1 base removed from V and 9 bases from J, the gap between germline ends came to 10 bases. This CDR3 comprises 14 residues. Germline V gene sequence: CDR1 KGHSH, CDR2 LQKENI. In the authors' methods: Reference gene primers were amplified, and this amplification served to estimate nucleated cell counts. Some clones are missing from TCRdb's copy, which holds only in-frame ones; the method was immunoSEQ multiplex PCR. The D gene and trimming were derived from the DNA, and the V and J assignments and clone size from that table. The top ten hold approximately 12% of the sample, which has 75,000 to 90,000 clones, about four fifths seen once.

The V and J genes are TRBV18 and TRBJ1-6, with D perhaps matching TRBD1 (5 bases). The receptor's source is a woman aged 40 to 55 with active or convalescent COVID-19. Sequencing was performed on peripheral blood. DNA of the CDR3: TGTGCCAGCTCACCACAGGGGTTAAGTTCACCCCTCCACTTT. Translated: CASSPQGLSSPLHF.